Shown below are 18 T cell receptor beta chains from a single sample sequenced in a study of blood T cell repertoires in COVID-19. Method: immunoSEQ multiplex PCR; TCRdb's copy keeps in-frame clones and lacks some. Of 110,000 to 150,000 clones listed, roughly 89% are singletons. The source material was PBMCs or T cells enriched from blood (not recorded which). These receptors all stem from a man aged 45-65 years who had recovered from COVID-19.

This chain connects TRBV9 to TRBJ1-3; D is perhaps TRBD1 (6 bases). Germline CDR1 is SGDLS and CDR2 is YYNGEE. The length of the CDR3 is 15 residues. Trimming took off 8 bases at V and 3 bases at J, with 18 bases between the two ends. The CDR3 DNA reads as TGTGCCAGTCCCTCCCCACAGGGAGATGGAAACACCATATATTTT. As protein: CASPSPQGDGNTIYF.

The chain employs TRBV6-5 and TRBJ1-3; 7 nucleotides match TRBD1. Germline V gives CDR1 MNHEY, CDR2 SVGAGI. The CDR3 loop spans 14 amino acids. Trimming at V came to 10 bases and at J to 1 base, leaving 7 bases not matched to a gene. In DNA form, the CDR3 reads TGTGCCACCCGGGACAGTTTTTCTGGAAACACCATATATTTT. This gives the protein CATRDSFSGNTIYF.

The rearrangement joins TRBV5-6 to TRBJ1-2; 9 nucleotides align to TRBD1. CDR1 and CDR2 from the germline V gene are SGHDT and YYEEEE. The CDR3 loop spans 18 amino acids. The trim removed 4 bases at V and 2 bases at J, leaving 15 bases unmatched. CDR3 in amino acids: CASSRRDYRGRPNYGYTF. DNA of the CDR3: TGTGCCAGCAGCCGTAGAGATTACAGGGGGCGTCCAAACTATGGCTACACCTTC.

CDR3 DNA: TGTGCCAGCAGCCAAGGACAGGGTTGGCAGTACGTC. This translates into CASSQGQGWQYV. The V gene is TRBV7-8, the J gene TRBJ2-7; TRBD1 aligns across 8 bases. Trimming at V came to 5 bases and at J to 9 bases, leaving 6 bases not matched to a gene. The CDR3 is 12 residues long. In germline, CDR1 is SGHVS, CDR2 FQNEAQ.

This clone is a singleton in its sample. This chain connects TRBV5-8 to TRBJ1-3, with TRBD1 matching 9 bases. The germline V gene has CDR1 SGHTS and CDR2 YDEGEE. Germline trimming cut 3 bases from V and 10 bases from J; bases unmatched to any gene: 8. CDR3 size: 14 residues. The CDR3 nucleotides are TGTGCCAGCAGCTCTAGGACAGGGGTGTGGACCATATATTTT. It codes for CASSSRTGVWTIYF.

The chain couples TRBV28 to TRBJ1-5, with 10 bases that match TRBD1. Losses at the gene ends were 4 bases for V and 0 bases for J; bases not matched to a gene: 12. The germline V gene encodes CDR1 MDHEN and CDR2 SYDVKM. The CDR3 has 19 residues. CDR3: CASSSPGQGSFYSNQPQHF. The CDR3 nucleotides read TGTGCCAGCAGTTCTCCGGGACAGGGGTCCTTTTATAGCAATCAGCCCCAGCATTTT.

The chain is built from TRBV7-2 and TRBJ1-5; possibly TRBD1 for D (5 bases). Germline V lookup: CDR1 SGHTA, CDR2 FQGNSA. CDR3 length equals 14 residues. V lost 5 bases and J lost 2, with 10 bases in between. The CDR3 coding sequence is TGTGCCAGCAGCATTCGGGGGGGCAATCAGCCCCAGCATTTT. It translates to CASSIRGGNQPQHF. The variable domain in full, with the rest retrieved from reference TRBV7-2 and TRBJ1-5, is GAGVSQSPSNKVTEKGKDVELRCDPISGHTALYWYRQSLGQGLEFLIYFQGNSAPDKSGLPSDRFSAERTGGSVSTLTIQRTQQEDSAVYLCASSIRGGNQPQHFGDGTRLSIL.

This chain joins TRBV19 and TRBJ1-4; 10 nucleotides match TRBD1. Germline CDR1 reads LNHDA; CDR2 reads SQIVND (reference sequence). CDR3 size: 16 residues. V shed 4 bases and J 3 bases; nucleotides not matched to a gene: 5. The CDR3 DNA follows: TGTGCCAGTAGTAACCGACAGGGGGCTTCTAATGAAAAACTGTTTTTT. It codes for CASSNRQGASNEKLFF.

This chain uses TRBV5-5 with TRBJ2-7, with D possibly TRBD2 on 5 matching bases. The CDR3 runs 16 residues. V lost 0 bases, J lost 3 bases, and 16 bases lay in between. Germline CDR1 reads SGHKS; CDR2 reads YYEKEE (reference sequence). The chain's CDR3 is CASSLAAGRTVYEQYV. The CDR3, as DNA: TGTGCCAGCAGCTTGGCCGCTGGGAGAACAGTCTACGAGCAGTACGTC.

CDR3 sequence (DNA): TGTGCCAGCAGTGAAAGGAGCCAGTATAATGAAAAACTGTTTTTT. Translated: CASSERSQYNEKLFF. The V and J genes are TRBV6-1 and TRBJ1-4; no clear D gene. The CDR3 covers 15 residues. The V gene's germline CDR1 is MNHNS and CDR2 SASEGT. V lost 2 bases, J lost 4 bases, and 11 bases lay in between.

In the case of this clone: An end of the junction differs from the germline gene, which may be a read error. This rearrangement joins TRBV9 to TRBJ2-5, with 10 bases lining up with TRBD1. Germline V gives CDR1 SGDLS, CDR2 YYNGEE. CDR3 length: 15 residues. CDR3 in amino acids: CANSPDRGLGETQYF. CDR3 nucleotides: TGTGCCAACAGCCCAGACAGGGGGCTTGGAGAGACCCAGTACTTC. The variable domain in full, completed from reference TRBV9 and TRBJ2-5, reads DSGVTQTPKHLITATGQRVTLRCSPRSGDLSVYWYQQSLDQGLQFLIQYYNGEERAKGNILERFSAQQFPDLHSELNLSSLELGDSALYFCANSPDRGLGETQYFGPGTRLLVL.

This clone is a singleton in its sample. The chain has TRBV18 and TRBJ1-3; the D gene is possibly TRBD1 (6 bases). The germline V and J ends were trimmed by 6 bases and 2 bases, with 14 bases remaining between them. The germline V gene encodes CDR1 KGHSH and CDR2 LQKENI. The CDR3 is 15 amino acids. The CDR3 is CASSPSTGPGNTIYF. CDR3 nucleotides: TGTGCCAGCTCCCCCTCTACAGGGCCTGGAAACACCATATATTTT.

V gene TRBV7-9 combines with J gene TRBJ2-5; TRBD2 is a possible D gene (5 bases). V lost 0 bases to trimming and J lost 4 bases, with 15 bases between them. CDR1 is SEHNR, CDR2 FQNEAQ, per germline (reference sequence). The CDR3 consists of 16 residues. The CDR3: CASSLAGGSAGETQYF. CDR3 DNA: TGTGCCAGCAGCTTAGCTGGTGGGAGCGCTGGAGAGACCCAGTACTTC.

This chain uses TRBV2 with TRBJ1-1; TRBD1 matches 10 bases. After removal of 7 bases from V and 0 bases from J, the junction contained 5 bases not matched to a gene. Germline V gene data show CDR1 as SNHLY and CDR2 as FYNNEI. This CDR3 region has 15 residues. CDR3 residues: CASTRTGGMNTEAFF. In DNA, the CDR3 is TGTGCCAGCACCCGGACAGGGGGTATGAACACTGAAGCTTTCTTT.

The chain uses TRBV6-5 and TRBJ2-1; tentatively, D is TRBD1 (6 bases). Trimming took 7 bases from V and 3 from J, leaving 10 bases between them. CDR1 and CDR2 (germline): MNHEY, SVGAGI. The length of the CDR3 is 13 residues. In DNA form, the CDR3 reads TGTGCCAGCACCCAGGGGCACTACAATGAGCAGTTCTTC. As protein: CASTQGHYNEQFF.

V gene TRBV5-5 combines with J gene TRBJ1-5, with 9 bases aligning to TRBD1. Losses at the gene ends were 4 bases for V and 0 bases for J; bases not matched to a gene: 2. The CDR3 spans 15 residues. Germline CDR1 and CDR2: SGHKS and YYEKEE (reference sequence). The CDR3 DNA follows: TGTGCCAGCAGCCGGACAGGGGATAGCAATCAGCCCCAGCATTTT. Translated, it gives CASSRTGDSNQPQHF.

The rearrangement links TRBV13 to TRBJ2-3, with D perhaps matching TRBD2 (5 bases). The CDR3 is made up of 14 amino acids. Germline V lookup: CDR1 PRHDT, CDR2 FYEKMQ (reference sequence). The V gene lost 2 bases and the J gene lost 1 base, with 7 bases spanning the gap. CDR3: CASSLTSGTDTQYF. CDR3 in DNA: TGTGCCAGCAGCTTAACTAGTGGCACAGATACGCAGTATTTT.

The V call is TRBV11-2, the J call TRBJ1-1, with D uncertain. CDR3 length: 15 amino acids. The ends were cut back, 1 base at V and 6 bases at J, with 15 bases in the middle. In germline, CDR1 is SGHAT, CDR2 FQNNGV. CDR3 DNA: TGTGCCAGCAGCTTAGGTCTCGGCGGGATCCCTGAAGCTTTCTTT. Translating it yields CASSLGLGGIPEAFF.